This T cell receptor (beta chain) stems from a study of somatic mutations in cytotoxic T cells in rheumatoid arthritis. Study as a whole: Blood (approximately 28 ml EDTA) from each patient was taken right after diagnosis, before any treatment.

General study points: Measured CD8+ T-cell clonality, a value compared between rheumatoid arthritis patients and age-matched healthy controls, did not differ significantly. An age-related increase in CD8+ clonality was seen in rheumatoid arthritis patients but not in healthy controls.

Regarding this clone: No antigen is known for it.

The table came from immunoSEQ multiplex PCR; TCRdb's copy has only in-frame clones and leaves some out. Of around 15,000 clones in the sample, approximately 78% are singletons; the top ten hold around 15%. Researchers isolated CD4+ and CD8+ cells by positive magnetic bead selection and then checked their purity by flow cytometry. Sequenced material: CD8+ T cells sorted from blood. This receptor was identified in a woman in her forties or fifties with rheumatoid arthritis.

The CDR3 here is CASRRGGLSTDTQYF. The DNA of the CDR3 is TGTGCCAGCAGGCGGGGGGGCCTAAGCACAGATACGCAGTATTTT. V usage is TRBV7-2 and J usage is TRBJ2-3, with 9 bases matching TRBD2. The CDR3 contains 15 residues. Germline V gene lookup returns CDR1 SGHTA and CDR2 FQGNSA. The ends lost 6 bases at V and 0 bases at J; junction bases unmatched: 4. The variable domain in full, completed from reference TRBV7-2 and TRBJ2-3, reads GAGVSQSPSNKVTEKGKDVELRCDPISGHTALYWYRQSLGQGLEFLIYFQGNSAPDKSGLPSDRFSAERTGGSVSTLTIQRTQQEDSAVYLCASRRGGLSTDTQYFGPGTRLTVL.